Listed below are T cell receptor beta chains from one sample, sequenced in a study of blood T cell repertoires in COVID-19. The data were produced by immunoSEQ multiplex PCR, yet TCRdb's version contains in-frame clones alone and is incomplete. The sample lists approximately 280,000 clones; approximately 84% were seen once. Sequencing was carried out using peripheral blood. These receptors all come from a human donor with COVID-19, enrolled during active disease. The donor label of this sample is uncertain. Both conserved end residues are part of each CDR3. A D gene is named only where the DNA matches it firmly. Clone size appears in some rows only: once, few, many, or a class for an expanded clone.

D: -; J: TRBJ2-7; size: once; V: TRBV18; DNA: TGTGCCAGCTCACCAATGACGGACAGTCCCTACGAGCAGTACTTC; CDR3: CASSPMTDSPYEQYF
D: -; J: TRBJ1-2; size: -; V: TRBV7-8; DNA: TGTGCCAGCAGCCCCCTTCAACAACAAAACCATGGCTACACCTTC; CDR3: CASSPLQQQNHGYTF
D: -; J: TRBJ1-1; size: -; V: TRBV7-6; DNA: TGTGCCAGCAGCCGGGGGGGGCACACTGAAGCTTTCTTT; CDR3: CASSRGGHTEAFF
D: TRBD2; J: TRBJ2-1; size: -; V: TRBV7-8; DNA: TGTGCCAGCAGCTTAGGGACTAGCAGGGTCCATGAGCAGTTCTTC; CDR3: CASSLGTSRVHEQFF
D: -; J: TRBJ2-7; size: -; V: TRBV25-1; DNA: TGTGCCAGCAGCATTACTCCCGGGACACAGCAGTACTTC; CDR3: CASSITPGTQQYF
D: TRBD2; J: TRBJ2-1; size: -; V: TRBV10-3; DNA: TGTGCCATCAGTGGCCTAGCGGTCCGCTCCTACAATGAGCAGTTCTTC; CDR3: CAISGLAVRSYNEQFF
D: TRBD1; J: TRBJ1-2; size: -; V: TRBV5-5; DNA: TGTGCCAGCAGCAGGGGGCTTGGACGGACCTATGGCTACACCTTC; CDR3: CASSRGLGRTYGYTF
D: TRBD1; J: TRBJ1-2; size: -; V: TRBV19; DNA: TGTGCCAGTAGTACCACAGGGGGCGCGAGTGGCTACACCTTC; CDR3: CASSTTGGASGYTF
D: -; J: TRBJ1-3; size: -; V: TRBV19; DNA: TGTGCCAGTATCAGGACAGCCTCTGGAAACACCATATATTTT; CDR3: CASIRTASGNTIYF
D: -; J: TRBJ1-1; size: -; V: TRBV19; DNA: TGTGCCAGTAGTTTCGCGGGGGGCCGAGGGAACACTGAAGCTTTCTTT; CDR3: CASSFAGGRGNTEAFF
D: -; J: TRBJ1-1; size: -; V: TRBV9; DNA: TGTGCCAGCAGCGTAGATCCGACAGGAAACACTGAAGCTTTCTTT; CDR3: CASSVDPTGNTEAFF
D: -; J: TRBJ1-5; size: -; V: TRBV5-1; DNA: TGCGCCAGCAGCCTAGGTTCCAATCGCAATCAGCCCCAGCATTTT; CDR3: CASSLGSNRNQPQHF
D: TRBD1; J: TRBJ2-7; size: -; V: TRBV6-5; DNA: TGTGCCAGCAGCACTGACAGGGCTACCTACGAGCAGTACTTC; CDR3: CASSTDRATYEQYF
D: TRBD2; J: TRBJ2-5; size: few; V: TRBV3-1/TRBV3-2; DNA: TGTGCCAGCAGCCCACCTCCCGGGAGGGTTAAAGAGACCCAGTACTTC; CDR3: CASSPPPGRVKETQYF
D: -; J: TRBJ1-6; size: -; V: TRBV6-9; DNA: TGTGCCAGCCGACCCCTCCACTTT; CDR3: CASRPLHF
D: -; J: TRBJ2-7; size: -; V: TRBV12-3/TRBV12-4; DNA: TGTGCCAGCAGTTTGGGAGACACCTACGAGCAGTACTTC; CDR3: CASSLGDTYEQYF
D: -; J: TRBJ1-5; size: -; V: TRBV2; DNA: TGTGCCAGCAGTGACCAGAGACAGTATAGCAATCAGCCCCAGCATTTT; CDR3: CASSDQRQYSNQPQHF
D: -; J: TRBJ2-3; size: -; V: TRBV24-1; DNA: TGTGCCACCAGTGATATAATGGGCGGCACAGATACGCAGTATTTT; CDR3: CATSDIMGGTDTQYF
D: TRBD1; J: TRBJ1-1; size: -; V: TRBV6-5; DNA: TGTGCCAGCAGGGGGGGACAGGCGAACACTGAAGCTTTCTTT; CDR3: CASRGGQANTEAFF
D: TRBD1; J: TRBJ1-1; size: -; V: TRBV6-5; DNA: TGTGCCAGCAGCCAAAGCCCCGGACAGGATGAAGCTTTCTTT; CDR3: CASSQSPGQDEAFF
D: -; J: TRBJ1-2; size: -; V: TRBV5-5; DNA: TGTGCCAGCAGCGGAGATACAGGGTTGGGTCCCCCCCCCTTC; CDR3: CASSGDTGLGPPPF
D: -; J: TRBJ1-1; size: -; V: TRBV28; DNA: TGTGCCAGCAGTCCACAGGGTCTTGAAGCTTTCTTT; CDR3: CASSPQGLEAFF
D: -; J: TRBJ1-4; size: -; V: TRBV7-2; DNA: TGTGCCAGCAGCTTAGGCAGGATAGAAAAACTGTTTTTT; CDR3: CASSLGRIEKLFF
D: TRBD2; J: TRBJ2-1; size: few; V: TRBV15; DNA: TGTGCCACCAGCAGAGGATACAGCGGGAGCTCCTACAATGAGCAGTTCTTC; CDR3: CATSRGYSGSSYNEQFF
D: -; J: TRBJ1-1; size: -; V: TRBV11-2; DNA: TGTGCCAGCAGCGGAATCAGGGCGGTGAACACTGAAGCTTTCTTT; CDR3: CASSGIRAVNTEAFF
D: -; J: TRBJ1-3; size: -; V: TRBV20-1; DNA: TGCAGTGCTAGTGTCGGGGGGCTAACCTCTGGAAACACCATATATTTT; CDR3: CSASVGGLTSGNTIYF
D: TRBD2; J: TRBJ2-1; size: -; V: TRBV10-3; DNA: TGTGCCATCAGGGGGACTAGCGGGAGGGCGAACAATGAGCAGTTCTTC; CDR3: CAIRGTSGRANNEQFF
D: -; J: TRBJ1-1; size: few; V: TRBV10-3; DNA: TGTGCCATCAGTGAGTCGCGGGTGGGGAACACTGAAGCTTTCTTT; CDR3: CAISESRVGNTEAFF
D: -; J: TRBJ1-5; size: -; V: TRBV2; DNA: TGTGCCAGCACTAGACAGGCCCCCCAGCCCCAGCATTTT; CDR3: CASTRQAPQPQHF
D: -; J: TRBJ1-1; size: -; V: TRBV18; DNA: TGTGCCAGCTCCCCCAGGGTGCCGGACACTGAAGCTTTCTTT; CDR3: CASSPRVPDTEAFF